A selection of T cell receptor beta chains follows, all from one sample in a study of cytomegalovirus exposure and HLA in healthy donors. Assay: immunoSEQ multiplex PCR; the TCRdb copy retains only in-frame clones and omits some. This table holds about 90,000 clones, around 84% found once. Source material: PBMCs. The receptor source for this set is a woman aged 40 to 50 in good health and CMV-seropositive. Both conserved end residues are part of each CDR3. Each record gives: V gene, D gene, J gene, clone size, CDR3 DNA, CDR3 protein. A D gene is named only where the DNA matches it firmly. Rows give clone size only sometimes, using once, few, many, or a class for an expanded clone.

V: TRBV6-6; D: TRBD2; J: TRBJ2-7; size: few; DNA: TGTGCCAGCAGTACGACTAGCGAGAGTTCCGAGCAGTACTTC; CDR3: CASSTTSESSEQYF
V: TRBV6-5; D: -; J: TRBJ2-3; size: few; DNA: TGTGCCAGCAGTTACCTCGACAGTCGTGGCACAGATACGCAGTATTTT; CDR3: CASSYLDSRGTDTQYF
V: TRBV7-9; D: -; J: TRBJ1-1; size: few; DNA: TGTGCCAGCAGCCGGTCCCCGGACAGAATTAACACTGAAGCTTTCTTT; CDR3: CASSRSPDRINTEAFF
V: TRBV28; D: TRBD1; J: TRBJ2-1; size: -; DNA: TGTGCCAGCAACCCGCCAGGGGGGACAGGGCCCAATGAGCAGTTCTTC; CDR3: CASNPPGGTGPNEQFF
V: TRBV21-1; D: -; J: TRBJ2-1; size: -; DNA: TGTGCCAGCAGCAAAGAGGCGGGCTCAACCCTGAATGAGCAGTTCTTC; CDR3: CASSKEAGSTLNEQFF
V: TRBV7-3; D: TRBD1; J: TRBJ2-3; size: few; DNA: TGTGCCAGCAGCCAATCGTCTCCGGGACAGGGGTCAGCGCAGTATTTT; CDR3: CASSQSSPGQGSAQYF
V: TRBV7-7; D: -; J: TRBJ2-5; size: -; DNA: TGTGCTAGCAGCCCCGGCTGGACAGATCAGTCGACCCAGTACTTC; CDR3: CASSPGWTDQSTQYF
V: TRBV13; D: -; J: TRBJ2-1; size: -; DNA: TGTGCCAGCAGCTTGGGGGGAGGTAGCTCCTACAATGAGCAGTTCTTC; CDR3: CASSLGGGSSYNEQFF
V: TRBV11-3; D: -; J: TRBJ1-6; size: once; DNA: TGTGCCAGCAGCGCCACATCCACCTATAATTCACCCCTCCACTTT; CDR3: CASSATSTYNSPLHF
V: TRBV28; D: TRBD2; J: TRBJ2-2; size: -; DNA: TGTGCCAGCAGTTCTGGTATGAGCGGGAGGAATTCCGGGGAGCTGTTTTTT; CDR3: CASSSGMSGRNSGELFF
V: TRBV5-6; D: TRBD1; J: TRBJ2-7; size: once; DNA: TGTGCCAGCAGCAGGCCCGGGACAGGGGTAACCTACGAGCAGTACTTC; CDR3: CASSRPGTGVTYEQYF
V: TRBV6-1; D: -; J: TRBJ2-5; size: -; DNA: TGTGCCAGTGGCAGGTACCAAGAGACCCAGTACTTC; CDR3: CASGRYQETQYF
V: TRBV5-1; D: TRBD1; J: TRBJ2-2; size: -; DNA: TGCGCCAGCAGCCCGGGACAGGGCGCCGGGGAGCTGTTTTTT; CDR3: CASSPGQGAGELFF
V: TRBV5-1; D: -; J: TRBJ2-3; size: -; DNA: TGCGCCAGCAGCTTGGAAGGTTACGGGGGCACAGATACGCAGTATTTT; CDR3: CASSLEGYGGTDTQYF
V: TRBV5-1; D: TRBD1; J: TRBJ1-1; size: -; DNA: TGCGCCAGCAGCGAGGGACAGGGACACCCAACGGCTTTCTTT; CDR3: CASSEGQGHPTAFF
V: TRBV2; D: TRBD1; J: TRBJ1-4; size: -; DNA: TGTGCCAGCAGGCCGGGACAGGGGGCTGAAAAACTGTTTTTT; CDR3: CASRPGQGAEKLFF
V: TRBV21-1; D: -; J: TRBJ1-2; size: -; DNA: TGTGCCAGCAGCAAAGGGACAGGGGGGGACAACTATGGCTACACCTTC; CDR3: CASSKGTGGDNYGYTF
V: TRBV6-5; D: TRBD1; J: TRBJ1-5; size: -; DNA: TGTGCCAGCAGCCCCGACAGGGCGGGCAATCAGCCCCAGCATTTT; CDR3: CASSPDRAGNQPQHF
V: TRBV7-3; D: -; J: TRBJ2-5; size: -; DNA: TGTGCCAGCAGCTCCGGTGTGGGGGCGGAGACCCAGTACTTC; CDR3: CASSSGVGAETQYF